Listed here are 31 T cell receptor beta chains from one sample, sequenced in a study of T cell repertoires in cytomegalovirus infection. Via MiXCR, TCRdb re-called the reads, giving one row per CDR3 protein. The sample records 200,000 to 300,000 distinct CDR3 sequences, 12% to 15% being singletons. Input material: PBMCs. All receptors come from a human donor in good health (CMV status not recorded). Some clones in this sample may be carry-over from other donors' samples.

This chain's CDR3 is CASRSVNPSYEQYF. For the CDR3, the DNA is TGTGCCAGCAGGTCAGTCAACCCCTCCTACGAGCAGTACTTC. V is TRBV25-1 and J is TRBJ2-7; D remains unclear. Germline V lookup: CDR1 MGHDK, CDR2 SYGVNS. The CDR3 runs 14 residues. V lost 6 bases and J lost 0, with 12 bases in between.

Concerning this clonotype: This may be a read error: a much more frequent sequence differs by one nucleotide. The conserved closing phenylalanine or tryptophan is absent in this CDR3, likely reflecting a read error. This chain uses TRBV7-2 with TRBJ2-7; TRBD2 matches at 8 bases. The CDR3 length is 15 residues. Germline CDR1 SGHTA, CDR2 FQGNSA. With V trimmed by 5 bases and J by 0 bases, 6 bases remained unmatched. This CDR3 is CASSATSGPSYEQYL. The CDR3 DNA reads as TGTGCCAGCAGCGCTACTAGCGGACCCTCCTACGAGCAGTACCTC.

This clonotype was seen a handful of times. This rearrangement joins TRBV29-1 to TRBJ2-3; no reliable D call. Trimming cost V 0 bases and J 9 bases, with 16 bases left between them. CDR1 and CDR2 (germline): SQVTM, ANQGSEA. The CDR3 length is 14 residues. This chain's CDR3 is CSVEEGSATVTQYF. The CDR3 region has the DNA TGCAGCGTTGAAGAGGGATCCGCCACGGTCACGCAGTATTTT.

This clonotype was seen a few times. The rearrangement links TRBV2 to TRBJ1-1, with TRBD1 identical over 9 bases. J was trimmed by 1 base and V by 6 bases; bases with no gene match: 3. The CDR3 runs to 14 residues. Germline assignment: CDR1 SNHLY and CDR2 FYNNEI. This CDR3 reads CASRGQGWNTEAFF. CDR3 in DNA: TGTGCCAGCAGGGGACAGGGCTGGAACACTGAAGCTTTCTTT.

This clonotype was counted a few times. The CDR3 nucleotides read TGTGCCAGTAGTATCGGTGGGGGGATGAACACTGAAGCTTTCTTT. Amino acid sequence: CASSIGGGMNTEAFF. The chain is built from TRBV19 and TRBJ1-1; possible D gene TRBD1, 5 bases. V lost 3 bases and J lost 0, with 11 bases in between. The CDR3 length is 15 residues. CDR1 is LNHDA and CDR2 is SQIVND in the germline V gene (reference sequence).

This clonotype occurred a few times. This chain joins TRBV18 and TRBJ2-1; D unresolved. Between the trimmed V and J ends, which lost 0 bases and 1 base, there was a span of 7 bases. The CDR3 has 15 residues. CDR1 and CDR2 (germline): KGHSH, LQKENI. This CDR3 reads CASSPPGPSYNEQFF. CDR3 coding DNA: TGTGCCAGCTCACCACCCGGACCTTCCTACAATGAGCAGTTCTTC.

Many counts were recorded for this clonotype. This chain links TRBV4-3 with TRBJ2-1; 11 bases are shared with TRBD2. CDR3 length equals 17 residues. Germline CDR1 LGHNA, CDR2 YSLEER. V trimming: 0 bases; J trimming: 6 bases; junction bases outside the gene matches: 7. The CDR3 nucleotides read TGCGCCAGCAGCCAAGAGATTAGCGGGAGGGCACTCAATGAGCAGTTCTTC. Amino acid sequence: CASSQEISGRALNEQFF.

This clonotype appeared many times. The rearrangement joins TRBV29-1 to TRBJ1-1; D not resolved. This CDR3 has 15 amino acids. Germline CDR1 is SQVTM and CDR2 is ANQGSEA. Trimming cost V 1 base and J 1 base, with 13 bases left between them. CDR3 sequence reads: CSVEGQLGKNTEAFF. CDR3 in DNA: TGCAGCGTTGAAGGCCAGCTAGGAAAGAACACTGAAGCTTTCTTT.

This clonotype has just a few counts. V usage is TRBV5-1 and J usage is TRBJ2-2; 7 bases line up with TRBD2. Germline-derived CDR1 and CDR2 are SGHRS and YFSETQ. V shed 4 bases and J 6 bases; nucleotides not matched to a gene: 12. CDR3 length: 16 residues. DNA for the CDR3: TGCGCCAGCAGCCCGAGGTTTGCGGGGGTTCCCGGGGAGCTGTTTTTT. This gives the protein CASSPRFAGVPGELFF.

As to this clonotype: Compared with germline, one end of the junction differs, possibly owing to a read error. The chain is built from TRBV20-1 and TRBJ1-5, with 7 bases that match TRBD1. This CDR3 is built from 15 residues. The germline V gene encodes CDR1 DFQATT and CDR2 SNEGSKA (reference sequence). The CDR3 nucleotides read TGCAGTGTTAGACGTGGGCAGGGGGGCTTTCAGCCCCAGCATTTT. As protein: CSVRRGQGGFQPQHF.

This clonotype appeared a few times. This chain uses TRBV2 with TRBJ2-5; the match to TRBD2 covers 10 bases. The CDR3 length is 16 residues. In germline, CDR1 is SNHLY, CDR2 FYNNEI. V shed 3 bases, J shed 1 base, and the junction held 5 bases outside the gene matches. CDR3 sequence reads: CASSDRLAGSQETQYF. DNA of the CDR3: TGTGCCAGCAGTGACAGACTAGCGGGTTCCCAAGAGACCCAGTACTTC.

The chain is built from TRBV27 and TRBJ2-7, with D perhaps assigned TRBD1 or TRBD2 (5 bases each). Germline V lookup: CDR1 MNHEY, CDR2 SMNVEV (reference sequence). The V end was cut by 8 bases, the J end by 7 bases, with 24 bases between. This CDR3 has 15 amino acids. CDR3 DNA sequence: TGTGCCAGCGCTTGGCAGGATGGGGGTTTGAGGGAGCAGTACTTC. Translated: CASAWQDGGLREQYF.

The chain has TRBV28 and TRBJ2-7; D gene unclear. This CDR3 is 11 amino acids long. Trimming took 4 bases from V and 6 from J, leaving 7 bases between them. The germline gives CDR1 MDHEN, CDR2 SYDVKM. The CDR3 is CASSSLLEQYF. The CDR3 coding sequence is TGTGCCAGCAGTTCCCTGCTCGAGCAGTACTTC. Full variable domain (outside the CDR3, taken from reference TRBV28 and TRBJ2-7): DVKVTQSSRYLVKRTGEKVFLECVQDMDHENMFWYRQDPGLGLRLIYFSYDVKMKEKGDIPEGYSVSREKKERFSLILESASTNQTSMYLCASSSLLEQYFGPGTRLTVT.

This clonotype occurred many times. The gene calls are TRBV4-1 and TRBJ1-1; TRBD1 aligns across 8 bases. CDR3 length equals 15 residues. With V trimmed by 1 base and J by 4 bases, 5 bases remained unmatched. The germline V gene has CDR1 MGHRA and CDR2 YSYEKL. The CDR3 sequence is CASSQVGQGRTEAFF. The CDR3 DNA follows: TGCGCCAGCAGCCAAGTCGGACAGGGACGCACTGAAGCTTTCTTT.

V is TRBV28 and J is TRBJ2-7; D gene unclear. CDR1 and CDR2 (germline): MDHEN, SYDVKM. Trimming cost V 6 bases and J 3 bases, with 6 bases left between them. This CDR3 is 11 amino acids long. Here the CDR3 reads CASRRLYEQYF. DNA of the CDR3: TGTGCCAGCAGGCGCCTCTACGAGCAGTACTTC.

This clonotype showed up many times. V gene TRBV7-3 combines with J gene TRBJ1-1, with 9 bases fitting TRBD1. The CDR3 has 13 amino acids. In germline, CDR1 is SGHTA, CDR2 FQGTGA. J was trimmed by 3 bases and V by 6 bases; bases with no gene match: 2. The CDR3 region has the DNA TGTGCCAGCAGACGGACAGGGGACACTGAAGCTTTCTTT. This sequence encodes CASRRTGDTEAFF.

This clonotype was picked up a small number of times. The V and J genes are TRBV3-1 and TRBJ1-2, with D unresolved. This CDR3 has 15 amino acids. CDR1 and CDR2 (germline): LGHDT, YNNKEL (reference sequence). The germline V and J ends were trimmed by 1 base and 4 bases, with 13 bases remaining between them. CDR3 sequence: CASSQVGRASYGYTF. Here the CDR3 DNA reads TGTGCCAGCAGCCAAGTTGGACGGGCGAGCTATGGCTACACCTTC.

This clonotype has a count of ten or more. The chain is built from TRBV14 and TRBJ2-1; 9 nucleotides agree with TRBD2. V dropped 1 base and J dropped 8; count of bases not matched to a gene: 6. The CDR3 covers 15 residues. Per germline, CDR1 SGHDN and CDR2 FVKESK. Here the CDR3 DNA reads TGTGCCAGCAGCCAAGGACTAGCGGAGATCTATGAGCAGTTCTTC. Amino acids: CASSQGLAEIYEQFF.

This clonotype has at least ten counts. The chain couples TRBV7-3 to TRBJ2-3; 7 bases line up with TRBD2. V was pared by 4 bases and J by 4 bases, with 11 bases of the junction left unmatched. This CDR3 has 16 amino acids. Germline V gives CDR1 SGHTA, CDR2 FQGTGA. This CDR3 is CASSSPEGLAADTQYF. The CDR3 DNA reads TGTGCCAGCAGCTCACCCGAAGGGCTAGCGGCAGATACGCAGTATTTT.

This clonotype was recorded a few times. V is TRBV19 and J is TRBJ1-2; D is uncertain. Germline lookup yields CDR1 LNHDA and CDR2 SQIVND (reference sequence). This CDR3 spans 13 amino acids. Trimming removed 5 bases from V and 4 bases from J, with 11 bases in between. Here the CDR3 reads CASSSGKGYGYTF. The CDR3 nucleotides read TGTGCCAGTAGTTCCGGAAAGGGCTATGGCTACACCTTC.

The rearrangement uses TRBV6-6 and TRBJ1-1; D remains unclear. The CDR3 contains 14 residues. Looked up from germline, CDR1 is MNHNY and CDR2 is SVGAGI (reference sequence). Trimming left V 0 bases short and J 4 bases short, with 9 bases between. CDR3 sequence: CASSYSGRGTEAFF. The CDR3 DNA is TGTGCCAGCAGTTACTCTGGGAGAGGCACTGAAGCTTTCTTT.

The rearrangement uses TRBV5-4 and TRBJ2-1; D ambiguous. Germline CDR1 and CDR2: SGHNT and YYREEE (reference sequence). V lost 4 bases and J 5 bases, leaving 10 bases between the germline ends. This CDR3 has 13 amino acids. CDR3 sequence (DNA): TGTGCCAGCAGCAAAACTCCTGACAATGAGCAGTTCTTC. The encoded protein is CASSKTPDNEQFF.

This clonotype was recorded at least ten times. This chain links TRBV7-2 with TRBJ2-2, with D unresolved. CDR3 length: 14 amino acids. From germline, CDR1 is SGHTA and CDR2 FQGNSA. Trimming shortened V by 5 bases and J by 6 bases, and 13 bases separated the two germline ends. The CDR3 coding sequence is TGTGCCAGCAGCCCCAATGCGGTGGCCGGGGAGCTGTTTTTT. Its protein is CASSPNAVAGELFF.

This clonotype was counted only a few times. The chain uses TRBV12-3 or TRBV12-4 and TRBJ2-7; 9 nucleotides match TRBD2. V trimming: 0 bases; J trimming: 3 bases; junction bases outside the gene matches: 6. The CDR3 loop spans 16 amino acids. CDR3 coding DNA: TGTGCCAGCAGTTTAGCCCTTAGCGGGAGACGCTACGAGCAGTACTTC. Amino acids: CASSLALSGRRYEQYF.

The sample holds a few counts of this clonotype. V gene TRBV19 combines with J gene TRBJ1-2, with 7 bases fitting TRBD1. Germline V CDR1 and CDR2: LNHDA, SQIVND (reference sequence). The CDR3 spans 14 residues. Trimming removed 5 bases from V and 6 bases from J; junction bases left unmatched: 9. The CDR3 region is CASSGQGEMDGYTF. Here the CDR3 DNA reads TGTGCCAGTAGTGGCCAGGGGGAAATGGATGGCTACACCTTC.

V is TRBV5-6 and J is TRBJ2-1; 12 bases map to TRBD2. The V gene end was trimmed by 0 bases and the J gene end by 9 bases; junction bases not matched to a gene: 4. Per the germline V gene, CDR1 is SGHDT and CDR2 is YYEEEE. The CDR3 is made up of 15 amino acids. CDR3 region: CASSLASGRAGEQFF. In DNA form, the CDR3 reads TGTGCCAGCAGCTTGGCTAGCGGGAGGGCCGGTGAGCAGTTCTTC. The entire variable domain, with the rest obtained from reference TRBV5-6 and TRBJ2-1, is as follows: DAGVTQSPTHLIKTRGQQVTLRCSPKSGHDTVSWYQQALGQGPQFIFQYYEEEERQRGNFPDRFSGHQFPNYSSELNVNALLLGDSALYLCASSLASGRAGEQFFGPGTRLTVL.

This clonotype appeared a few times. The V call is TRBV3-1, the J call TRBJ2-1; the match to TRBD1 covers 7 bases. V gave up 0 bases and J gave up 4 bases; unmatched junction bases: 15. The CDR3 is made up of 19 amino acids. The V gene's germline CDR1 is LGHDT and CDR2 YNNKEL (reference sequence). The CDR3 sequence: CASSQDKAQGLFLYNEQFF. As DNA, the CDR3 is TGTGCCAGCAGCCAAGACAAAGCACAGGGGTTATTCCTTTACAATGAGCAGTTCTTC.

At least ten counts were recorded for this clonotype. The chain carries TRBV7-2 and TRBJ2-3; TRBD2 is a possible D gene (6 bases). CDR1 and CDR2 from the germline V gene are SGHTA and FQGNSA. This CDR3 spans 18 amino acids. V lost 2 bases and J lost 5, with 23 bases in between. CDR3 DNA sequence: TGTGCCAGCAGCTTAATGACCCGGACTACGGGGGAAGGAGATACGCAGTATTTT. Its protein product is CASSLMTRTTGEGDTQYF.

This clonotype has a handful of counts. The chain carries TRBV5-4 and TRBJ2-1, with D perhaps TRBD1 or TRBD2 (5 bases each). Looked up from germline, CDR1 is SGHNT and CDR2 is YYREEE (reference sequence). The CDR3 covers 15 residues. The V end lost 0 bases, the J end lost 6 bases, and 13 bases lay between the germline ends. CDR3 sequence: CASSLEAAGANEQFF. The CDR3 DNA sequence: TGTGCCAGCAGCTTGGAGGCAGCCGGGGCCAATGAGCAGTTCTTC.

The chain's CDR3 is CATSSVLRGSSDTQYF. The CDR3 DNA reads TGTGCCACCAGCAGCGTTCTCCGAGGGAGTTCAGATACGCAGTATTTT. The chain carries TRBV15 and TRBJ2-3; D is perhaps TRBD2 (5 bases). The V end lost 3 bases, the J end lost 4 bases, and 17 bases lay between the germline ends. Looked up from germline, CDR1 is LNHNV and CDR2 is YYDKDF (reference sequence). The CDR3 extends over 16 amino acids. The entire variable domain, with the rest obtained from reference TRBV15 and TRBJ2-3, is as follows: DAMVIQNPRYQVTQFGKPVTLSCSQTLNHNVMYWYQQKSSQAPKLLFHYYDKDFNNEADTPDNFQSRRPNTSFCFLDIRSPGLGDTAMYLCATSSVLRGSSDTQYFGPGTRLTVL.

This clonotype was counted at least ten times. This chain uses TRBV12-3 or TRBV12-4 with TRBJ1-2; TRBD1 aligns across 9 bases. This CDR3 spans 13 amino acids. The junction had 6 bases not matched to a gene; V was cut back by 6 bases and J by 7 bases. CDR3 region: CASRMDRGSGYTF. The CDR3 coding sequence is TGTGCCAGCAGGATGGACAGGGGATCTGGCTACACCTTC.